The text below deals with one T cell receptor beta chain. The antigen is unknown. The CDR3 spans 14 residues. Germline-derived CDR1 and CDR2 are MNHNY and SVGAGI (reference sequence). Every CD8+ T cell subset underwent triplicate sorting at some 280,000 cells apiece. This entry belongs to a study of CXCR3-negative and CXCR3-positive naive CD8 T cells. Looking at the study overall: For each library, about 1.5 +/- 0.3 million TRB reads were obtained, approximately 140 million in total.

cDNA libraries for TRB were generated by 5' RACE incorporating UMI labels. TCRdb reprocessed the 5' RACE reads, with one entry per CDR3 protein and no DNA. The sample data list 56,000 or so distinct CDR3 sequences. Study findings and constraints: For naive cells, CXCR3-negative and CXCR3-positive subsets had similar TRBV-TRBJ usage; for memory cells, usage differed. Fresh PBMCs served for most assays, and CXCR3 expression fell partially after cryopreservation.

V usage is TRBV6-6 and J usage is TRBJ1-2. Sequenced input: memory CD8+ T cells from blood. This TCR was recovered from a human donor in good health. Some clones in this sample may be carry-over from other donors' samples. CDR3 region: CASSYSDLPGGYTF.